The 29 T cell receptor beta chains below come from one sample, sequenced in a study of OX40 agonist ivuxolimab in advanced cancers. TCRdb keeps only in-frame clones here, not all; method: immunoSEQ multiplex PCR. Of about 83,000 clones listed, roughly 84% were seen once; the top ten hold about 7%. Sequencing was performed on CD4+ or CD8+ T cells sorted from blood, taken in a trial of the OX40 agonist ivuxolimab. These receptors were taken from an adult with an advanced solid tumor such as melanoma, head and neck, liver or kidney cancer.

The genes are TRBV11-2 and TRBJ2-7; TRBD1 matches at 8 bases. Germline loops: CDR1 SGHAT, CDR2 FQNNGV. The V segment lost 1 base and the J segment 5 bases; nucleotides outside the gene matches: 10. CDR3 length: 16 amino acids. CDR3 protein: CASSLGIRQGRDEQYF. Written as DNA, the CDR3 is TGTGCCAGCAGCTTAGGAATCCGACAGGGGAGAGACGAGCAGTACTTC.

On this clone itself: The junction does not match germline at one end; this may be a read error. The chain links TRBV6-5 to TRBJ2-5; D is unresolved. The CDR3 runs 15 residues. The V gene's germline CDR1 is MNHEY and CDR2 SVGAGI. The CDR3 DNA reads TGTGCCAGCAGTCACCTTGTCCCATCCCAAGGGACCCAGTACTTC. Translated: CASSHLVPSQGTQYF.

The CDR3 DNA sequence: TGTGCCAGCGGGACATACGGGTGGGGGGTGGATGGCTACACCTTC. It encodes CASGTYGWGVDGYTF. The rearrangement joins TRBV6-6 to TRBJ1-2; a possible D gene is TRBD1 (6 bases). The CDR3 extends over 15 amino acids. The germline V gene has CDR1 MNHNY and CDR2 SVGAGI (reference sequence). V shed 8 bases and J shed 6 bases, with 22 bases lying between them.

The V call is TRBV10-3, the J call TRBJ2-3; 10 nucleotides match TRBD2. The germline CDR1 and CDR2 sequences are ENHRY and SYGVKD. V lost 6 bases and J lost 6; bases outside the gene matches: 6. This CDR3 spans 14 amino acids. CDR3 coding DNA: TGTGCCATCAGAAGCGGGAGGGCCATGGATACGCAGTATTTT. It is translated as CAIRSGRAMDTQYF.

V gene TRBV27 combines with J gene TRBJ2-6; 8 bases are shared with TRBD1. CDR1 and CDR2 (germline): MNHEY, SMNVEV (reference sequence). The V segment lost 2 bases and the J segment 2 bases; nucleotides outside the gene matches: 8. CDR3 length: 18 residues. CDR3 coding DNA: TGTGCCAGCAGTTTAAGTGCTTCAGGGGGCACTGGGGCCAACGTCCTGACTTTC. Protein product: CASSLSASGGTGANVLTF.

The chain joins TRBV4-1 to TRBJ2-7, with D perhaps TRBD2 (6 bases). The CDR3 spans 12 residues. Germline CDR1 and CDR2: MGHRA and YSYEKL. V lost 2 bases and J 6 bases, leaving 8 bases between the germline ends. The CDR3, as DNA: TGCGCCAGCAGCCAATCGGGAGTCGAGCAGTACTTC. It encodes CASSQSGVEQYF.

The chain carries TRBV7-2 and TRBJ2-3; D is undetermined. The CDR3 contains 18 residues. Germline CDR1 is SGHTA and CDR2 is FQGNSA. V lost 0 bases, J lost 3 bases, and 19 bases lay in between. CDR3 residues: CASSLAGSGRVKTDTQYF. CDR3 nucleotides: TGTGCCAGCAGCTTAGCTGGGTCGGGCCGAGTGAAAACAGATACGCAGTATTTT.

The sample holds a few counts of this clone. The chain combines TRBV5-1 with TRBJ2-7, with TRBD1 matching over 9 bases. V trimming: 3 bases; J trimming: 7 bases; junction bases outside the gene matches: 8. This CDR3 comprises 14 residues. CDR1 and CDR2 (germline): SGHRS, YFSETQ. DNA for the CDR3: TGCGCCAGCAGCTCGGACAGGGGAGTGCGGGAGCAGTACTTC. Its translation is CASSSDRGVREQYF.

Only one count was recorded for this clone. Relative to the germline gene, one junction end is altered; a read error may explain this. The rearrangement uses TRBV7-7 and TRBJ2-3, with D perhaps assigned TRBD1 or TRBD2 (6 bases each). This CDR3 contains 15 residues. Germline lookup yields CDR1 SSHAT and CDR2 FNYEAQ (reference sequence). The CDR3 bases are TGTGCTAGCAGCTTCGGAAGGGGGGCGACAGATACGCAGTATTTT. Amino acid sequence: CASSFGRGATDTQYF. Supplemented by reference TRBV7-7 and TRBJ2-3, the full variable domain reads GAGVSQSPRYKVTKRGQDVTLRCDPISSHATLYWYQQALGQGPEFLTYFNYEAQPDKSGLPSDRFSAERPEGSISTLTIQRTEQRDSAMYRCASSFGRGATDTQYFGPGTRLTVL.

The chain has TRBV19 and TRBJ1-2, with 9 nucleotides matching TRBD1. V shed 3 bases and J 6 bases; nucleotides not matched to a gene: 2. This CDR3 is 13 amino acids long. Germline V gene lookup returns CDR1 LNHDA and CDR2 SQIVND (reference sequence). CDR3 amino acids: CASSMTGGDGYTF. The DNA of the CDR3 is TGTGCCAGTAGTATGACAGGGGGAGATGGCTACACCTTC.

The rearrangement joins TRBV27 to TRBJ1-1; D gene uncertain. V lost 4 bases and J lost 2, with 14 bases in between. There are 15 residues in the CDR3. CDR1 is MNHEY, CDR2 SMNVEV, per germline (reference sequence). CDR3 sequence: CASSSNQVINTEAFF. The DNA for the CDR3 is TGTGCCAGCAGTTCTAATCAGGTAATCAACACTGAAGCTTTCTTT.

This chain uses TRBV11-2 with TRBJ2-5; TRBD2 might be the D (6 bases). The CDR3 runs to 15 residues. The germline gives CDR1 SGHAT, CDR2 FQNNGV. Trimming took 3 bases from V and 2 from J, leaving 13 bases between them. CDR3 residues: CASSLGGEVQETQYF. CDR3 bases: TGTGCCAGCAGCTTGGGGGGAGAGGTACAAGAGACCCAGTACTTC. Supplemented by reference TRBV11-2 and TRBJ2-5, the full variable domain reads EAGVAQSPRYKIIEKRQSVAFWCNPISGHATLYWYQQILGQGPKLLIQFQNNGVVDDSQLPKDRFSAERLKGVDSTLKIQPAKLEDSAVYLCASSLGGEVQETQYFGPGTRLLVL.

This clone is categorized as medium-sized. The chain employs TRBV2 and TRBJ2-1, with 7 positions matching TRBD1. The CDR3 has 12 amino acids. The germline CDR1 and CDR2 sequences are SNHLY and FYNNEI. The J segment lost 6 bases and the V segment lost 9 bases, leaving 5 bases of the junction unmatched. DNA for the CDR3: TGTGCCAGAGCTTCAGGGGGCAATGAGCAGTTCTTC. Its protein product is CARASGGNEQFF.

This sequence joins TRBV5-4 and TRBJ1-2; 7 positions agree with TRBD1. The V gene end was trimmed by 3 bases and the J gene end by 0 bases; junction bases not matched to a gene: 8. Germline-derived CDR1 and CDR2 are SGHNT and YYREEE (reference sequence). CDR3 length equals 16 residues. The CDR3 region has the DNA TGTGCCAGCAGCTCCGGGAGGGACAGAGCTAACTATGGCTACACCTTC. It codes for CASSSGRDRANYGYTF.

In this sample, this clone turned up a few times. The J gene is TRBJ1-5, the V gene TRBV6-1; D uncertain. The germline CDR1 and CDR2 sequences are MNHNS and SASEGT. The germline V and J ends were trimmed by 0 bases and 9 bases, with 9 bases remaining between them. The CDR3 contains 13 residues. The CDR3 DNA sequence: TGTGCCAGCAGTGAAGCCTGGTGGTCGCCCCAGCATTTT. This sequence encodes CASSEAWWSPQHF.

This clone occurred a few times. V is TRBV7-2 and J is TRBJ2-5; D is tentatively TRBD1 or TRBD2 (6 bases each). Germline V CDR1 and CDR2: SGHTA, FQGNSA. There are 16 residues in the CDR3. The V end lost 1 base, the J end lost 5 bases, and 17 bases lay between the germline ends. This CDR3 is CASSLGFWRRGETQYF. DNA for the CDR3: TGTGCCAGCAGCTTAGGGTTCTGGCGGAGGGGGGAGACCCAGTACTTC.

J is TRBJ2-2 and V is TRBV4-3; the D gene is possibly TRBD2 (6 bases). The CDR3 is 14 residues long. The ends were cut back, 7 bases at V and 4 bases at J, with 13 bases in the middle. Per the germline V gene, CDR1 is LGHNA and CDR2 is YSLEER. CDR3 in DNA: TGCGCCAGCACCCTAGGAGGGCCCACCGGGGAGCTGTTTTTT. Translation: CASTLGGPTGELFF.

This clone came up once. The chain combines TRBV30 with TRBJ2-5, with 8 nucleotides matching TRBD2. V gave up 5 bases and J gave up 4 bases; unmatched junction bases: 12. The germline V gene has CDR1 GTSNPN and CDR2 SVGIG (reference sequence). This CDR3 has 15 residues. The CDR3 sequence: CAWVQRELLAETQYF. In DNA form, the CDR3 reads TGTGCCTGGGTACAGCGGGAGTTGTTGGCAGAGACCCAGTACTTC.

The gene calls are TRBV6-6 and TRBJ2-7, with D hard to call. The CDR3 length is 12 residues. Looked up from germline, CDR1 is MNHNY and CDR2 is SVGAGI (reference sequence). With 0 bases removed from V and 3 bases from J, the gap between germline ends came to 3 bases. Here the CDR3 reads CASSYSLYEQYF. The CDR3 coding sequence is TGTGCCAGCAGTTACTCGCTCTACGAGCAGTACTTC.

The chain links TRBV7-9 to TRBJ1-3, with 7 bases that match TRBD1. Germline values: CDR1 SEHNR, CDR2 FQNEAQ (reference sequence). The CDR3 spans 16 residues. J was trimmed by 0 bases and V by 5 bases; bases with no gene match: 7. The CDR3 region is CASSRPQGPSGNTIYF. CDR3 in DNA: TGTGCCAGCAGCAGGCCACAGGGGCCCTCTGGAAACACCATATATTTT.

This chain uses TRBV5-1 with TRBJ1-3; D gene unclear. The CDR3 has 15 amino acids. Germline CDR1 and CDR2: SGHRS and YFSETQ. V was cut by 4 bases and J by 2 bases, with 13 bases left in between. CDR3 in DNA: TGCGCCAGCAGCCCCGGGGTTGGGCCTGGAAACACCATATATTTT. This translates into CASSPGVGPGNTIYF.

The count of this clone is one. This sequence joins TRBV7-9 and TRBJ2-5; no clear D. Looked up from germline, CDR1 is SEHNR and CDR2 is FQNEAQ (reference sequence). Trimming stripped 7 bases from V and 7 bases from J, with 13 bases between. The CDR3 is made up of 12 amino acids. The CDR3, as DNA: TGTGCCAGCATTCCACCGTCCGGGACCCAGTACTTC. This codes for CASIPPSGTQYF.

The chain couples TRBV19 to TRBJ2-7; 10 bases are a match to TRBD1. The J segment lost 5 bases and the V segment lost 6 bases, leaving 4 bases of the junction unmatched. Germline assignment: CDR1 LNHDA and CDR2 SQIVND (reference sequence). CDR3 size: 13 residues. The CDR3 nucleotides read TGTGCCAGTAGCGACAGGGGGCGCGACGAGCAGTACTTC. Its translation: CASSDRGRDEQYF.

The chain links TRBV9 to TRBJ2-2; weak D call: TRBD1 (6 bases). Trimming removed 3 bases at V and 4 bases at J, with 7 bases between. Germline assignment: CDR1 SGDLS and CDR2 YYNGEE. The CDR3 runs 13 residues. CDR3 nucleotides: TGTGCCAGCAGCGGGACAGCCACCGGGGAGCTGTTTTTT. Translating gives CASSGTATGELFF.

The genes are TRBV6-6 and TRBJ1-5; D call uncertain. The CDR3 is 13 amino acids. The germline gives CDR1 MNHNY, CDR2 SVGAGI (reference sequence). Trimming took 2 bases from V and 7 from J, leaving 9 bases between them. CDR3 residues: CASSYAGGQPQHF. The CDR3 nucleotides are TGTGCCAGCAGTTACGCGGGTGGCCAGCCCCAGCATTTT.

The rearrangement uses TRBV5-1 and TRBJ1-2; D gene ambiguous. CDR3 size: 16 residues. Germline V gives CDR1 SGHRS, CDR2 YFSETQ. Deletions cut 2 bases from V and 1 base from J, with 15 bases between. CDR3 region: CASSLSASSHNYGYTF. DNA of the CDR3: TGCGCCAGCAGCTTATCCGCCAGTTCCCATAACTATGGCTACACCTTC. Looking up the rest from reference TRBV5-1 and TRBJ1-2 gives the full variable domain: KAGVTQTPRYLIKTRGQQVTLSCSPISGHRSVSWYQQTPGQGLQFLFEYFSETQRNKGNFPGRFSGRQFSNSRSEMNVSTLELGDSALYLCASSLSASSHNYGYTFGSGTRLTVV.

The chain links TRBV5-4 to TRBJ1-6, with a weak D call TRBD1 (6 bases). CDR3 length equals 14 residues. V was shortened by 10 bases and J by 6 bases, with 17 bases between the two germline ends. The germline CDR1 and CDR2 sequences are SGHNT and YYREEE (reference sequence). The CDR3 spells CASSQRTANSPLHF. The CDR3 DNA follows: TGTGCCTCCTCGCAAAGGACAGCTAATTCACCCCTCCACTTT.

The chain uses TRBV5-4 and TRBJ1-4; no definite D call. Trimming pared 4 bases from V and 5 bases from J, leaving 12 bases between. This CDR3 comprises 14 residues. The germline gives CDR1 SGHNT, CDR2 YYREEE (reference sequence). The DNA of the CDR3 is TGTGCCAGCAGCCCCGGGTCTTCGAATGAAAAACTGTTTTTT. Amino acids: CASSPGSSNEKLFF.

The rearrangement links TRBV19 to TRBJ1-5; D possibly corresponds to TRBD1 (5 bases). CDR3 length: 13 residues. Per the germline V gene, CDR1 is LNHDA and CDR2 is SQIVND (reference sequence). The ends were cut back, 9 bases at V and 4 bases at J, with 13 bases in the middle. The CDR3 nucleotides read TGTGCCAGCCAGGGAAGGGGAAATCAGCCCCAGCATTTT. Its protein product is CASQGRGNQPQHF.